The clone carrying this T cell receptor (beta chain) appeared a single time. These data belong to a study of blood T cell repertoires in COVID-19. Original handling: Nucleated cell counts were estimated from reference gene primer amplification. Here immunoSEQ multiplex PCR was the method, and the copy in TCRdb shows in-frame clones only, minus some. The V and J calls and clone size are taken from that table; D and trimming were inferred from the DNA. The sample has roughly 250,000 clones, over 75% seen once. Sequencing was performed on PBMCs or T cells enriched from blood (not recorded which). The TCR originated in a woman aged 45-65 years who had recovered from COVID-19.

CDR3 residues: CASSLEGNEQFF. CDR3 DNA sequence: TGCGCCAGCAGCTTGGAGGGGAATGAGCAGTTCTTC. The rearrangement uses TRBV5-1 and TRBJ2-1, with D possibly being TRBD1 (5 bases). The CDR3 has 12 amino acids. The V and J ends lost 0 bases and 7 bases respectively, with 5 bases between them. Germline CDR1 and CDR2: SGHRS and YFSETQ.